This paragraph reports one TCR beta chain. Its antigen is not yet known. Per-base qualities were not stored, and no clone one base away is much larger. Ophthalmopathy patients had moderately to severely active disease, Clinical Activity Score of at least 3, NOSPECS grade of at least 4, and duration under 3 months. Patients with uncontrolled infections, other autoimmune diseases, pregnancy or lactation were excluded. Diagnoses were established on the basis of clinical symptoms, serum thyroxine and TRAb, thyroid ultrasound, and orbital computed tomography. PBMCs were separated from around 9.1 ml of fresh peripheral blood using Ficoll-Paque density gradient centrifugation. Total RNA was extracted using Trizol reagent, and RNA quality was assessed on an Agilent 2100 Bioanalyzer. The germline V gene gives CDR1 as SQVTM and CDR2 as ANQGSEA. Trimming leaves V shorter by 5 bases and J shorter by 1 base, with the junction holding 6 bases beyond the gene matches. The CDR3 sequence holds 14 residues, the cysteine and phenylalanine included. Just the 42-base CDR3 DNA is kept, in frame starting at base 1.

The data originate from a study of T cells in Graves' hyperthyroidism and ophthalmopathy (dated by TCRdb to between 2019 and 2020). About the investigation overall: Peripheral blood was sampled at the time of initial diagnosis, prior to any treatment. To identify distinguishing TCR V-J signatures, a discovery cohort of some 99 patients was used, comprising 40 to 45 with Graves' ophthalmopathy and some 57 with stable Graves' hyperthyroidism. Prospective prediction of ophthalmopathy was tested in an independent validation cohort of 18 hyperthyroidism patients and some 17 patients who later progressed to ophthalmopathy. The 80 to 100 discovery patients were randomly divided into training and test sets at a 7:3 ratio. Thyroid tissue and blood T-cell repertoires from several Graves' hyperthyroidism patients were also compared in the study. After sampling, hyperthyroidism patients received methimazole starting at 30 mg daily, and ophthalmopathy patients received high-dose intravenous methylprednisolone. The paper reports TCR Vbeta CDR3 sequencing of approximately 130 peripheral blood samples: approximately 41 ophthalmopathy, under 80 hyperthyroidism and about 17 progressor patients.

Amplification of TCR beta CDR3 regions was carried out from RNA transcripts. The first round of RT-PCR for the TCR CDR3 was performed with the HTBI primer set and the Qiagen OneStep RT-PCR kit. Libraries were constructed in a second round of multiplex PCR, after which size selection and purification were carried out. Sequencing of the libraries was done on an Illumina HiSeq2000 using paired-end 100 bp reads. Processing in the source paper ran as follows. SOAPnuke was used to process the raw data, throwing out any read that contained adapters or uncalled bases, had a mean Phred below 15, or lacked an exact constant-primer or identifier match. COPE v1.2.5 was used to merge the high-quality paired reads, and each unique nucleotide sequence was defined as a clonotype. MiTCR v1.1 was used to align the clonotypes against IMGT TRBV, TRBD and TRBJ reference segments. The analysis included only V-J combinations with a frequency above 0.0001, which together covered 99% to 99.2% of the repertoires. The TCS score was defined as F50 (clonal expansion) divided by E x V (chaos), with BLOSUM62-based TCRdist calculated between CDR3 peptides within each V-J. Welch's t-statistics and random forest reduced fewer than 550 V-J features to 10 to 15, which were used in a naive Bayes classifier (R e1071). TCRdb reprocessing: public reads trimmed at Q25 with fastp, clones called with MiXCR, in-frame beta chains kept. Records with the same CDR3 protein are collapsed into one entry carrying the most frequent genes and DNA. The V and J calls reflect TCRdb's pipeline rather than the authors' work. Within this sample are approximately 530,000 distinct CDR3 sequences, with about 20% of them counted one time only. About half of the sample is in the top ten clones.

Paper-wide results and their limitations: A model built on a 13 V-J signature distinguished ophthalmopathy from stable hyperthyroidism, reaching roughly 88% sensitivity and 81% to 83% specificity in cross-validation and 80%/75% in testing. In validation, the model predicted progression to ophthalmopathy with roughly 66% sensitivity and approximately 78% specificity, a median of about 6 months before onset. Most expanded thyroid clonotypes (frequency above 0.001) were also detected in blood, a finding suggesting that blood repertoires may reflect thyroid immune responses. Sample size was not statistically predetermined, and investigators were not blinded to group allocation.

The chain is assembled from TRBV29-1 and TRBJ2-7, with 9 bases in between that match TRBD1. The sequenced material came from blood. The receptor comes from a man aged 35 to 55 with Graves' ophthalmopathy. The CDR3 is CSVLRGQGSYEQYF. The DNA sequence is as follows: TGCAGCGTTTTGAGGGGACAGGGATCCTACGAGCAGTACTTC.